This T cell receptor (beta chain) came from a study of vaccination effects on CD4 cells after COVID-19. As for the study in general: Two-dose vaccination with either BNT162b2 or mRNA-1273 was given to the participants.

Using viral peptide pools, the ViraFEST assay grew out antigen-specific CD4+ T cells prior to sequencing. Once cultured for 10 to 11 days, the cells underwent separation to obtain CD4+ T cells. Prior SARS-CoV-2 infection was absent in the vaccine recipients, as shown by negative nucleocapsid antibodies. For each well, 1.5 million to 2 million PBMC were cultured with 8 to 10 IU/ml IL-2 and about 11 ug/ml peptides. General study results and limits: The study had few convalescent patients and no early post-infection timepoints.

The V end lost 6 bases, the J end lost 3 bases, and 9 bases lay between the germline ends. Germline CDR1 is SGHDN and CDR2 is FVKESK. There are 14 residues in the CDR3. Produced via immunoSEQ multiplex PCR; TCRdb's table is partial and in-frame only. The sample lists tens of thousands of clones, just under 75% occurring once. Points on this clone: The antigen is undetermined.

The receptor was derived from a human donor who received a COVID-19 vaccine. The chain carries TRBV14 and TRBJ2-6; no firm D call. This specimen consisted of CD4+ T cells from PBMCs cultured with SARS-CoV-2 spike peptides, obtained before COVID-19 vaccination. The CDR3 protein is CASSYNYGANVLTF. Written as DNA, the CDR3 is TGTGCCAGCAGTTATAACTATGGGGCCAACGTCCTGACTTTC.